This section outlines one T cell receptor (beta chain) sequence together with its context. Once RNA had been extracted, it was reverse transcribed into cDNA to act as the sequencing template. Produced via immunoSEQ multiplex PCR; TCRdb's table is partial and in-frame only. The data contain approximately 43,000 clones, 50% to 70% of them seen just once; the ten biggest clones take up about a fifth. V lost 7 bases to trimming and J lost 10 bases, with 15 bases between them. CDR1 is SGHVS, CDR2 FQNEAQ, per germline. The CDR3 loop spans 12 amino acids. The data are from a study of CD8+ T cells in alopecia areata. Regarding treatment: oral pan-JAK inhibitor, 5-10 mg twice daily.

The material was CD8+ T cells sorted from blood, obtained at week 4, from a patient treated with tofacitinib. The chain employs TRBV7-8 and TRBJ2-3, with D maybe TRBD2 (6 bases). The origin of this receptor is a human donor with alopecia areata. Here the CDR3 DNA reads TGTGCCAGCACCGAAAAGGGACTGGCGCAGTATTTT. It is translated as CASTEKGLAQYF.